Listed below are T cell receptor beta chains from one sample, sequenced in a study of early T cells in non-severe SARS-CoV-2 infection. TCRdb reprocessed the 5' RACE reads via MiXCR and lists one record per CDR3 protein. The sample includes about 50,000 distinct CDR3 sequences, more than 5.5% seen only once; the top ten take 6% to 8.5%. Sequenced material: whole blood, taken at baseline. Receptor source: an adult who was a healthcare worker with PCR-confirmed SARS-CoV-2 infection or an uninfected control (not recorded which). CDR3s leave out the opening cysteine and the closing phenylalanine or tryptophan.

v_call	cdr3_aa
TRBV7-2	ASSSPSGIGGLYNEQF
TRBV21-1	ASSKGTLSTDTQY
TRBV20-1	SAIQGAKETQY
TRBV6-2/TRBV6-3	ASSYSAYAAEAF
TRBV20-1	SLGPLRGNSPLH
TRBV10-3	ATGEFRSNQPQH
TRBV27	ASSLRLAGGSTDTQY
TRBV7-9	ASSLGEWGLPEDIQY
TRBV9	ASRGLSNTGELF
TRBV5-1	ASRTVWGHNEQF
TRBV7-9	ASSSMGTGGTYEQY
TRBV11-2	ASSQGSKETQY
TRBV5-1	ASSLGGIGNTIY
TRBV9	ASSVSGGGDSPLH
TRBV5-1	ASSLVDGGSYGYT
TRBV15	ATSKNPIRPQH
TRBV7-9	ASSLSGRGETQY
TRBV2	ASSYDSSNTEAF
TRBV5-8	ASRDRGAYGYT
TRBV9	ASSFRAAGDTQY
TRBV27	ASSSLRQGETQY
TRBV29-1	SVEATNYGYT
TRBV20-1	SARGLGRWYEQY
TRBV20-1	SARGNRLAGHYNEQF